This TCR beta chain was recorded in a study of blood T cell repertoires in COVID-19. Study at large: There were acute and convalescent COVID-19 samples, and they came from the United States, Italy and Spain. PBMCs, B-cell-depleted T cells, or T cells were the source of the cDNA or gDNA that made up the material.

In the study's own analysis: Quantification of nucleated cells was approximated via reference gene primer amplification. The assay was immunoSEQ multiplex PCR, and TCRdb's table has in-frame clones only and misses some. V and J calls plus clone size are reproduced from that table; the DNA served to infer D and trimming. The table records 240,000 or so clones, 70% to 90% of them present only once. The CDR3 extends over 18 amino acids. J lost 7 bases, V lost 4 bases, and 18 bases had no gene match. From germline, CDR1 is LGHNA and CDR2 YSLEER. The TCR comes from a woman in her 30s who had recovered from COVID-19. The gene calls are TRBV4-3 and TRBJ1-3; 8 nucleotides agree with TRBD1. What was sequenced was peripheral blood. CDR3 sequence reads: CASSLTTGGGGSLNTIYF. The DNA for the CDR3 is TGCGCCAGCAGCCTTACCACAGGGGGAGGAGGTAGTTTGAACACCATATATTTT.